The clone carrying this T cell receptor (beta chain) was counted once. The data stem from a study of blood T cell repertoires in COVID-19. For the study at large: Sites in the United States, Italy and Spain provided acute and convalescent COVID-19 samples. T cells, B-cell-depleted T cells, or PBMCs supplied cDNA or gDNA.

This CDR3 spans 13 amino acids. Trimming at V came to 5 bases and at J to 2 bases, leaving 4 bases not matched to a gene. Germline CDR1 is GTSNPN and CDR2 is SVGIG (reference sequence). Authors' processing steps: Reference gene primer amplification yielded estimated nucleated cell counts. Sequenced by immunoSEQ multiplex PCR; TCRdb stores in-frame clones only, minus some. For V, J and clone size, that table is used; D and trimming come from the DNA. The sample carries roughly 200,000 clones, 86% recorded once. This sequence was found in an elderly man with acute or convalescent COVID-19. The chain has TRBV30 and TRBJ1-2, with TRBD1 matching 8 bases. The sample taken for sequencing was peripheral blood. CDR3 residues: CAWYRGYNYGYTF. CDR3 bases: TGTGCCTGGTACAGGGGGTACAACTATGGCTACACCTTC.